The sequence of this T cell receptor (beta chain) was determined in a study of shared clonotypes between healthy human individuals. Study-level information: The study used three CD4 naive, three CD4 memory, two CD8 naive and one CD8 memory plate per donor. Study-wide findings and caveats: Sharing of clonotypes among donors was expected to vary with sequencing depth. The naive CD4 repertoires of a handful of donors were compared, and around 5% of clonotypes were shared.

The V end was cut by 8 bases, the J end by 0 bases, with 11 bases between. CDR3 size: 14 residues. CDR1 and CDR2 (germline): LNHDA, SQIVND (reference sequence). This clone was found a few times. Its antigen is not identified. Here immunoSEQ multiplex PCR was the method, and the copy in TCRdb shows in-frame clones only, minus some. The table lists around 700,000 clones, about three quarters of them singletons. The sequenced sample was memory CD4+ T cells sorted from blood. Regarding subset: CD45RA-negative fraction. The receptor's source is a woman in her twenties or thirties in good health. V usage is TRBV19 and J usage is TRBJ1-3; D is ambiguous. The CDR3 DNA reads as TGTGCCAGTCGCCTCCCGAGCTCTGGAAACACCATATATTTT. Its protein product is CASRLPSSGNTIYF.